This TCR beta chain was found in a study of OX40 agonist ivuxolimab in advanced cancers. Study-wide context: Hepatocellular carcinoma, melanoma, renal cell or head and neck cancer was diagnosed in the dose-escalation patients.

General observations from the study: Specificity for antigen went undetermined in the expanded peripheral T cells. Both CD4+ and CD8+ T cell populations in blood had undergone clonal expansion by week 6 at 0.1 to 3.0 mg/kg.

In the case of this clone: What it recognizes is unknown.

Trimming removed 4 bases from V and 5 bases from J; junction bases left unmatched: 7. Germline V lookup: CDR1 SGHDT, CDR2 YYEEEE. The CDR3 is 15 amino acids. The table came from immunoSEQ multiplex PCR; TCRdb's copy has only in-frame clones and leaves some out. Here the sample spans about 24,000 clones, approximately 85% being singletons. The sequences come from CD4+ or CD8+ T cells sorted from blood, collected in a trial of the OX40 agonist ivuxolimab. The chain is built from TRBV5-6 and TRBJ2-1; 9 bases align to TRBD1. This clonotype originated in an adult with an advanced solid tumor such as melanoma, head and neck, liver or kidney cancer. Here the CDR3 reads CASSQQGAPHNEQFF. The CDR3 nucleotides read TGTGCCAGCAGCCAACAGGGGGCGCCCCACAATGAGCAGTTCTTC. Drawing the rest from reference TRBV5-6 and TRBJ2-1, the complete variable domain is DAGVTQSPTHLIKTRGQQVTLRCSPKSGHDTVSWYQQALGQGPQFIFQYYEEEERQRGNFPDRFSGHQFPNYSSELNVNALLLGDSALYLCASSQQGAPHNEQFFGPGTRLTVL.